The present T cell receptor (beta chain) was sequenced within a study of blood T cells in healthy people across ages. Trimming stripped 2 bases from V and 6 bases from J, with 3 bases between. CDR1 and CDR2 from the germline V gene are MNHNS and SASEGT. The CDR3 is made up of 11 amino acids. The second PCR ran about 6 to 11 cycles with a sample-barcoded 5' primer and J-beta primers. MiXCR, run by TCRdb on the 5' RACE reads, gives a single entry per CDR3 protein. Of more than 700,000 distinct CDR3 sequences in the sample, about 47% are singletons; the top ten hold about a sixth. The sequencing input was blood. The source is an older man in good health. V and J are TRBV6-1 and TRBJ2-3; D remains unclear. The CDR3: CASSEMDTQYF. The CDR3 nucleotides read TGTGCCAGCAGTGAAATGGATACGCAGTATTTT.